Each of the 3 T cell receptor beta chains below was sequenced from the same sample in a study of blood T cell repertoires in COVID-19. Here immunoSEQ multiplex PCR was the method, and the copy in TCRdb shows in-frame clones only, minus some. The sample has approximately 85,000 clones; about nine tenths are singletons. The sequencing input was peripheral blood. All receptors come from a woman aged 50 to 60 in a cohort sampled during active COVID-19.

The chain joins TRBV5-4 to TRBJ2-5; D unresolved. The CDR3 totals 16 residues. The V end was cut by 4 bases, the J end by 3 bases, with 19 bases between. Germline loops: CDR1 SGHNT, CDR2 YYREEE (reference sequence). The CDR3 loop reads CASSQELPGAKETQYF. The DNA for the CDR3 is TGTGCCAGCAGCCAAGAACTCCCGGGTGCGAAAGAGACCCAGTACTTC.

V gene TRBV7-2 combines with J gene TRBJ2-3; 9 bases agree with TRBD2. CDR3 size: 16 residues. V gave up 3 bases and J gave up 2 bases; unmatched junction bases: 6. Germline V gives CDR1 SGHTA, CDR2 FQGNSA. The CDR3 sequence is CASSFRLAGLTDTQYF. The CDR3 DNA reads TGTGCCAGCAGCTTTAGGCTAGCGGGGCTCACAGATACGCAGTATTTT.

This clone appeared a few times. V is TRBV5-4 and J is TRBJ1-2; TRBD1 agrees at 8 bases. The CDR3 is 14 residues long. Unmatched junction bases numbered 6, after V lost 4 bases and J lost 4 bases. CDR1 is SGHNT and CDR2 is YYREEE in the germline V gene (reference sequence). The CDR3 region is CASSPGQGGYGYTF. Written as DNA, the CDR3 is TGTGCCAGCAGCCCCGGACAGGGAGGCTATGGCTACACCTTC.